This TCR beta chain derives from a study of T-cell memory formation after mild COVID-19. The CDR3 spans 13 residues. The V gene's germline CDR1 is MNHEY and CDR2 SVGEGT. Trimming stripped 8 bases from V and 5 bases from J, with 12 bases between. TCRdb processed the 5' RACE reads anew with MiXCR; each CDR3 protein has one entry. The sample includes about 470,000 distinct CDR3 sequences, 15% to 20% of them seen just once. Sequencing was carried out using PBMCs or a T cell subset sorted from them (not recorded which). The sequence came from an adult woman who had mild COVID-19 (a few samples of this study predate the infection). Cell type and time point are not known. V gene TRBV6-2 or TRBV6-3 combines with J gene TRBJ2-2, with a possible D match to TRBD2 (5 bases). The CDR3 DNA follows: TGTGCCAGCCGAGGTAGCGCTACCGGGGAGCTGTTTTTT. This translates into CASRGSATGELFF.